The TCR beta chain under discussion was sequenced for a study of T cell repertoires in ileal Crohn's disease (dated by TCRdb to the late 2010s). With regard to the full study: The median duration of disease was 7.5 to 9.5 years, and at the time of surgery 35% of patients were active smokers. All patients had surgery for a complication: stricturing disease in about 60% and penetrating disease in about 40%. A total of some 150 mucosal samples from roughly 57 patients were sequenced, collected from several sites on the surgical specimen and at postoperative endoscopy. TCR repertoire analysis was done in roughly 57 Crohn's disease patients from a prospective multicentre cohort. A Rutgeerts score above i0 was used to define endoscopic postoperative recurrence. About half of the patients received postoperative therapy: 11 received thiopurines and around 19 received anti-TNF agents. The study was conducted in parallel with a multicentre cohort that was designed to identify predictors of early endoscopic recurrence following ileocolonic resection. Neoterminal ileum biopsies obtained at postoperative colonoscopy were designated as M6 samples.

Study-wide conclusions, independent of this receptor: Endoscopic recurrence was linked to a higher percentage of high-frequency clones at surgery, and recurrence occurred in every patient whose clonality exceeded 26.8% (18/57). Compared with non-smokers, patients who were active smokers at surgery showed a significantly higher proportion of clonal expansions (25.9% vs 17.9%, p=0.02). More high-frequency clones were carried by sorted CD8 T cells than by CD4 T cells, suggesting that mucosal expansions were mainly CD8. Mucosal CD4 and CD8 T cells were sorted and sequenced only in a subgroup of patients, whose size was not stated. Postoperative endoscopy timing varied within the first year after surgery, with a median delay of about 7.3 months.

CDR1 and CDR2, per the germline V gene, are SGHRS and YFSETQ. Trimming at the junction amounts to 0 bases on V and 7 bases on J, and the germline ends lie 16 bases apart. Spanning cysteine to phenylalanine, the CDR3 consists of 16 amino acids. The kept DNA is CDR3 alone, 48 bases in frame from the first base. Five hundred nanograms of biopsy DNA per sample were submitted for commercial TCRB immunosequencing. CDR3 regions were amplified from genomic DNA by Adaptive Biotechnology using a two-step, amplification bias-controlled multiplex PCR. The first PCR used primers for every V and J gene segment; the second PCR added barcodes and Illumina adapters. CDR3 libraries were sequenced on an Illumina instrument. As for the original processing: The analysis drew on both the pipelines supplied by the vendor and custom analysis of the raw data in R/Bioconductor running R version 3.3.0. Clonality, ranging from 0 to 1, was calculated as the inverse of the normalised Shannon entropy of all productive clones. High-frequency clones were defined as the share of the repertoire taken up by the top 100 clones, keeping only clones that passed a 95% confidence test. Overlap between samples was measured with the Morisita-Horn index, while repertoire diversity was measured with the Simpson index. TCRdb's version of the immuneACCESS table is confined to in-frame rearrangements and falls short of the full clone set. An unresolved V gene accounts for under half of the shortfall where checked; the remainder is of unknown origin. Clonal size and the V and J genes are those of that table, whereas D and trimming came from the DNA. The sample includes about 13,000 clones, with 65% to 80% observed a single time. The ten largest clones represent over 8.5% of the sample.

In light of the paper, this sample's time point label describes: neoterminal ileum biopsy at postoperative endoscopy, about 6 months after surgery. Adults with ileal or ileocolonic Crohn's disease and an indication for ileocolonic resection were eligible for inclusion. Whole ileal mucosal biopsies were kept frozen at -80 degrees C prior to DNA extraction. Genomic DNA was isolated from frozen whole biopsies using a TRizol-based method, and the DNA was quantified with a NanoDrop 2000 spectrophotometer. This clone showed up just once. Its specific antigen is unknown. Base quality data are lacking; no much larger clone is found one base away.

This TCR derives from an adult with Crohn's disease. The rearranged chain carries TRBV5-1 and TRBJ1-4, and perhaps TRBD1 as D gene, on 5 matching bases. Sequenced sample: ileal tissue. The CDR3 has the sequence CASSLAFGRASEKLFF. Read as DNA, the sequence is TGCGCCAGCAGCTTGGCCTTCGGCAGGGCGTCTGAAAAACTGTTTTTT.